What follows are 31 T cell receptor beta chains derived from one specimen sequenced in a study of blood T cell repertoires in COVID-19 (dated by TCRdb to 2020 to 2022). Libraries came from the immunoSEQ multiplex PCR assay. TCRdb carries this immuneACCESS record with in-frame sequences only. Its versions omit some clonotypes, under half of them owing to an unresolved V gene in the studies checked, with the rest unexplained. This sample lists hundreds of thousands of clones; about nine tenths were detected once. The ten largest clones add up to over 1.3% of the sample. The sample was peripheral blood. Receptor source: a woman in her 30s with active or convalescent COVID-19.

The chain couples TRBV5-1 to TRBJ2-7; 10 bases are shared with TRBD1. In germline, CDR1 is SGHRS, CDR2 YFSETQ. Trimming cost V 4 bases and J 2 bases; bases outside gene matches: 9. The CDR3 runs 16 residues. The CDR3 spells CASSKGQGSRPYEQYF. CDR3 in DNA: TGCGCCAGCAGCAAGGGACAGGGGTCCAGGCCCTACGAGCAGTACTTC.

The chain employs TRBV28 and TRBJ1-2, with 7 bases matching TRBD1. Germline assignment: CDR1 MDHEN and CDR2 SYDVKM. The V gene end was trimmed by 6 bases and the J gene end by 4 bases; junction bases not matched to a gene: 5. The CDR3 extends over 13 amino acids. The DNA for the CDR3 is TGTGCCAGCAGCTCCGGGACAGTCTATGGCTACACCTTC. Its translation is CASSSGTVYGYTF.

This clone was found a few times. This chain connects TRBV19 to TRBJ1-5; D is unresolved. CDR3 length: 10 residues. V was shortened by 6 bases and J by 6 bases, with 3 bases between the two germline ends. CDR1 is LNHDA and CDR2 is SQIVND in the germline V gene (reference sequence). The CDR3 here is CASSRQPQHF. In nucleotides, the CDR3 is TGTGCCAGTAGCCGTCAGCCCCAGCATTTT.

The chain couples TRBV7-2 to TRBJ2-3; 8 bases align to TRBD1. Germline values: CDR1 SGHTA, CDR2 FQGNSA. The CDR3 covers 13 residues. The ends lost 11 bases at V and 4 bases at J; junction bases unmatched: 8. CDR3 in DNA: TGTGCCGGAGGACAGGGTGGAGCAGATACGCAGTATTTT. It is translated as CAGGQGGADTQYF.

V and J are TRBV12-3 or TRBV12-4 and TRBJ1-4; D possibly corresponds to TRBD1 (5 bases). The CDR3 extends over 13 amino acids. With 2 bases removed from V and 5 bases from J, the gap between germline ends came to 6 bases. CDR3 residues: CASSLSGNEKLFF. DNA of the CDR3: TGTGCCAGCAGTTTATCAGGGAATGAAAAACTGTTTTTT.

The chain combines TRBV7-8 with TRBJ2-3; 9 nucleotides line up with TRBD2. The germline V gene encodes CDR1 SGHVS and CDR2 FQNEAQ. V shed 2 bases and J 4 bases; nucleotides not matched to a gene: 4. This CDR3 has 15 residues. CDR3: CASSLMRGGADTQYF. As DNA, the CDR3 is TGTGCCAGCAGCTTAATGCGGGGGGGTGCAGATACGCAGTATTTT.

This chain connects TRBV29-1 to TRBJ1-1; tentatively, D is TRBD1 (6 bases). V lost 8 bases, J lost 2 bases, and 15 bases lay in between. This CDR3 has 13 amino acids. Germline V gene sequence: CDR1 SQVTM, CDR2 ANQGSEA. The CDR3: CSYFRGFNTEAFF. As DNA, the CDR3 is TGCAGCTATTTCAGGGGATTTAACACTGAAGCTTTCTTT.

This chain uses TRBV18 with TRBJ1-5; D is ambiguous. Trimming left V 3 bases short and J 4 bases short, with 13 bases between. Germline values: CDR1 KGHSH, CDR2 LQKENI. The CDR3 spans 15 residues. Here the CDR3 reads CASSPSGLSNQPQHF. The CDR3 DNA reads as TGTGCCAGCTCACCTTCAGGTCTTTCAAATCAGCCCCAGCATTTT.

The V and J genes are TRBV14 and TRBJ2-7, with 7 positions matching TRBD2. The CDR3 consists of 14 residues. After removal of 3 bases from V and 3 bases from J, the junction contained 5 bases not matched to a gene. The germline V gene encodes CDR1 SGHDN and CDR2 FVKESK. The CDR3 DNA is TGTGCCAGCAGCCACGTTAGCGGGTTCTACGAGCAGTACTTC. Translation gives CASSHVSGFYEQYF.

The V gene is TRBV30, the J gene TRBJ2-1, with 9 bases aligning to TRBD2. V lost 2 bases, J lost 6 bases, and 11 bases stayed unmatched. This CDR3 spans 16 amino acids. CDR1 and CDR2 (germline): GTSNPN, SVGIG (reference sequence). CDR3 amino acids: CAWSKPGLAPSNEQFF. CDR3 bases: TGTGCCTGGAGTAAACCGGGACTAGCCCCGTCCAATGAGCAGTTCTTC.

This chain uses TRBV6-5 with TRBJ2-5, with TRBD1 matching over 11 bases. This CDR3 is built from 13 residues. The V gene's germline CDR1 is MNHEY and CDR2 SVGAGI. With V trimmed by 11 bases and J by 7 bases, 9 bases remained unmatched. CDR3 residues: CAVRTGGMVTQYF. CDR3 sequence (DNA): TGTGCCGTCAGGACAGGGGGCATGGTGACCCAGTACTTC.

J is TRBJ2-2 and V is TRBV23-1; D might be TRBD2 (5 bases). Being an ORF, TRBV23-1 has a function that is uncertain. V was cut by 0 bases and J by 6 bases, with 17 bases left in between. The CDR3 length is 17 residues. CDR3 coding DNA: TGCGCCAGCAGTCAATCGAAGAGAGGGAGTTATCCCGGGGAGCTGTTTTTT. This encodes CASSQSKRGSYPGELFF.

The chain combines TRBV27 with TRBJ2-1; 8 nucleotides align to TRBD2. The germline V gene has CDR1 MNHEY and CDR2 SMNVEV (reference sequence). The CDR3 has 13 amino acids. V shed 6 bases, J shed 3 bases, and the junction held 1 base outside the gene matches. Written as DNA, the CDR3 is TGTGCCAGCAGCGGGAGGGTCTACAATGAGCAGTTCTTC. Its protein product is CASSGRVYNEQFF.

This chain connects TRBV4-1 to TRBJ1-4; D is uncertain. Germline V gene lookup returns CDR1 MGHRA and CDR2 YSYEKL. The CDR3 has 15 residues. Between the trimmed V and J ends, which lost 0 bases and 4 bases, there was a span of 9 bases. As DNA, the CDR3 is TGCGCCAGCAGCCAAGAATGGCAGATTAATGAAAAACTGTTTTTT. Its protein is CASSQEWQINEKLFF.

The chain uses TRBV19 and TRBJ1-6, with D tentatively TRBD1 (5 bases). The germline CDR1 and CDR2 sequences are LNHDA and SQIVND (reference sequence). CDR3 length: 13 residues. V was trimmed by 7 bases and J by 10 bases, leaving 14 bases between them. The CDR3 sequence: CASKTTVRSPLHF. The CDR3 region has the DNA TGTGCCAGTAAAACGACAGTAAGGTCACCCCTCCACTTT.

This clone appeared a single time. The rearrangement uses TRBV6-5 and TRBJ1-1, with D unclear. V was trimmed by 6 bases and J by 1 base, leaving 15 bases between them. Germline V gives CDR1 MNHEY, CDR2 SVGAGI. This CDR3 comprises 15 residues. DNA for the CDR3: TGTGCCAGCAGGGGAGCTGGGATCAAGAACACTGAAGCTTTCTTT. Translated, it gives CASRGAGIKNTEAFF.

The chain is built from TRBV19 and TRBJ1-1, with 9 bases identical to TRBD1. V dropped 9 bases and J dropped 11; count of bases not matched to a gene: 22. Germline values: CDR1 LNHDA, CDR2 SQIVND (reference sequence). This CDR3 comprises 16 residues. CDR3 nucleotide sequence: TGTGCCAGCGCCGGTACAGGGGGCGCGGGGTTGTCGACGGCTTTCTTT. This translates into CASAGTGGAGLSTAFF.

The chain is built from TRBV13 and TRBJ2-3, with 10 nucleotides matching TRBD2. The junction had 8 bases not matched to a gene; V was cut back by 2 bases and J by 3 bases. The CDR3 runs to 17 residues. Germline V CDR1 and CDR2: PRHDT, FYEKMQ (reference sequence). This CDR3 is CASSLSSLAGVTDTQYF. The CDR3, as DNA: TGTGCCAGCAGCTTAAGTAGTCTAGCGGGAGTGACAGATACGCAGTATTTT.

The chain joins TRBV5-1 to TRBJ2-6; possible D gene TRBD1, 5 bases. With 1 base removed from V and 0 bases from J, the gap between germline ends came to 11 bases. In germline, CDR1 is SGHRS, CDR2 YFSETQ. The CDR3 runs to 17 residues. The CDR3 loop reads CASSLPTGLSGANVLTF. In DNA form, the CDR3 reads TGCGCCAGCAGCTTGCCTACAGGCCTCTCTGGGGCCAACGTCCTGACTTTC.

The V gene is TRBV7-8, the J gene TRBJ1-5; possibly TRBD1 for D (5 bases). Germline lookup yields CDR1 SGHVS and CDR2 FQNEAQ. The V gene lost 5 bases and the J gene lost 3 bases, with 11 bases spanning the gap. The CDR3 length is 14 residues. The CDR3 coding sequence is TGTGCCAGCAGCGAACACAGGAACAATCAGCCCCAGCATTTT. As protein: CASSEHRNNQPQHF.

This clone appeared once. The chain links TRBV5-1 to TRBJ1-1; D perhaps matches TRBD1 (6 bases). V was trimmed by 5 bases and J by 7 bases, leaving 21 bases between them. The CDR3 consists of 15 residues. The germline V gene encodes CDR1 SGHRS and CDR2 YFSETQ. CDR3 amino acids: CASSQDQGLAYEAFF. In nucleotides, the CDR3 is TGCGCCAGCAGTCAAGATCAGGGGTTGGCATATGAAGCTTTCTTT. The entire variable domain, with the rest obtained from reference TRBV5-1 and TRBJ1-1, is as follows: KAGVTQTPRYLIKTRGQQVTLSCSPISGHRSVSWYQQTPGQGLQFLFEYFSETQRNKGNFPGRFSGRQFSNSRSEMNVSTLELGDSALYLCASSQDQGLAYEAFFGQGTRLTVV.

The CDR3 sequence is CASSAGQANYGYTF. The CDR3, as DNA: TGTGCCAGCAGCGCGGGACAGGCGAACTATGGCTACACCTTC. The rearrangement links TRBV7-9 to TRBJ1-2; TRBD1 agrees at 8 bases. Germline CDR1 and CDR2: SEHNR and FQNEAQ (reference sequence). This CDR3 is 14 amino acids long. Trimming removed 5 bases from V and 2 bases from J; junction bases left unmatched: 4. The whole variable domain, filled in from reference TRBV7-9 and TRBJ1-2, reads DTGVSQNPRHKITKRGQNVTFRCDPISEHNRLYWYRQTLGQGPEFLTYFQNEAQLEKSRLLSDRFSAERPKGSFSTLEIQRTEQGDSAMYLCASSAGQANYGYTFGSGTRLTVV.

This clone has more than one count but fewer than ten. The V and J genes are TRBV6-4 and TRBJ1-1; D unresolved. Germline CDR1 is MRHNA and CDR2 is SNTAGT. There are 15 residues in the CDR3. V lost 0 bases to trimming and J lost 5 bases, with 13 bases between them. The chain's CDR3 is CASSDSNGEGTEAFF. In DNA, the CDR3 is TGTGCCAGCAGTGACTCAAACGGCGAGGGAACTGAAGCTTTCTTT.

The chain has TRBV6-1 and TRBJ1-1; TRBD1 agrees at 7 bases. V trimming: 0 bases; J trimming: 0 bases; junction bases outside the gene matches: 1. Germline CDR1 reads MNHNS; CDR2 reads SASEGT. The CDR3 is 15 residues long. The chain's CDR3 is CASSEADRVNTEAFF. The DNA of the CDR3 is TGTGCCAGCAGTGAAGCAGACAGGGTGAACACTGAAGCTTTCTTT.

This clone showed up just a few times. The CDR3 DNA is TGTGCCAGCAGCTCATCAGACAGGGTGAACACTGAAGCTTTCTTT. Protein: CASSSSDRVNTEAFF. The chain carries TRBV11-2 and TRBJ1-1; 7 positions match TRBD1. CDR1 and CDR2 from the germline V gene are SGHAT and FQNNGV. The CDR3 is made up of 15 amino acids. Trimming removed 4 bases from V and 0 bases from J; junction bases left unmatched: 5.

The V gene is TRBV7-2, the J gene TRBJ1-2, with D maybe TRBD1 (6 bases). The CDR3 sequence is 12 residues long. Between the trimmed V and J ends, which lost 0 bases and 9 bases, there was a span of 8 bases. Germline V gives CDR1 SGHTA, CDR2 FQGNSA. CDR3 region: CASSLAQGRYTF. The CDR3 DNA reads TGTGCCAGCAGCTTAGCACAGGGACGCTACACCTTC. Looking up the rest from reference TRBV7-2 and TRBJ1-2 gives the full variable domain: GAGVSQSPSNKVTEKGKDVELRCDPISGHTALYWYRQSLGQGLEFLIYFQGNSAPDKSGLPSDRFSAERTGGSVSTLTIQRTQQEDSAVYLCASSLAQGRYTFGSGTRLTVV.

A single count supports this clone. The chain couples TRBV25-1 to TRBJ2-2, with 12 positions matching TRBD2. V was pared by 6 bases and J by 6 bases, with 5 bases of the junction left unmatched. The CDR3 consists of 15 residues. In germline, CDR1 is MGHDK, CDR2 SYGVNS. The CDR3 DNA reads as TGTGCCAGCAGCCTAGCGGGAGGGCAATCCGGGGAGCTGTTTTTT. Its protein is CASSLAGGQSGELFF. Variable domain in full (rest from reference TRBV25-1 and TRBJ2-2): EADIYQTPRYLVIGTGKKITLECSQTMGHDKMYWYQQDPGMELHLIHYSYGVNSTEKGDLSSESTVSRIRTEHFPLTLESARPSHTSQYLCASSLAGGQSGELFFGEGSRLTVL.

The chain is built from TRBV4-1 and TRBJ1-6; D uncertain. Germline lookup yields CDR1 MGHRA and CDR2 YSYEKL. The CDR3 runs 14 residues. The V end lost 0 bases, the J end lost 9 bases, and 9 bases lay between the germline ends. The CDR3 sequence is CASSQDDGFSPLHF. CDR3 sequence (DNA): TGCGCCAGCAGCCAAGATGACGGGTTTTCACCCCTCCACTTT.

CDR3 in DNA: TGTGCCAGCAGTCTCCAAGCTCAGGTGTATGAAAAACTGTTTTTT. This sequence encodes CASSLQAQVYEKLFF. This chain connects TRBV6-5 to TRBJ1-4; D remains unclear. The CDR3 consists of 15 residues. The V gene lost 5 bases and the J gene lost 6 bases, with 16 bases spanning the gap. Germline lookup yields CDR1 MNHEY and CDR2 SVGAGI.

The chain is built from TRBV9 and TRBJ1-1; tentative D call: TRBD1 (5 bases). The germline CDR1 and CDR2 sequences are SGDLS and YYNGEE. This CDR3 has 15 residues. Trimming took 4 bases from V and 2 from J, leaving 15 bases between them. The CDR3 here is CASSTQRGVNTEAFF. The CDR3 DNA is TGTGCCAGCAGCACTCAACGGGGGGTCAACACTGAAGCTTTCTTT. Together with reference TRBV9 and TRBJ1-1, the CDR3 gives the full variable domain: DSGVTQTPKHLITATGQRVTLRCSPRSGDLSVYWYQQSLDQGLQFLIQYYNGEERAKGNILERFSAQQFPDLHSELNLSSLELGDSALYFCASSTQRGVNTEAFFGQGTRLTVV.

The rearrangement uses TRBV5-1 and TRBJ2-2, with 8 bases fitting TRBD2. The CDR3 contains 15 residues. Germline CDR1 reads SGHRS; CDR2 reads YFSETQ. V gave up 2 bases and J gave up 2 bases; unmatched junction bases: 2. The CDR3: CASSLLADNTGELFF. Here the CDR3 DNA reads TGCGCCAGCAGCTTACTAGCGGATAACACCGGGGAGCTGTTTTTT.